The 27 T cell receptor beta chains given below trace back to one sample, sequenced in a study of shared clonotypes between healthy human individuals. TCRdb's copy holds only in-frame clones and misses some; the assay was immunoSEQ multiplex PCR. Here the sample spans about 2.5 million clones, less than 95% being singletons. Sequenced material: naive CD4+ T cells from PBMCs. Subset: CD45RA+ positively selected. These receptors all come from a man younger than 30 in good health. Some clones in this sample may be carry-over from other donors' samples.

CDR3 sequence (DNA): TGTGCCAGCAGTCCCAGGGGGGGGACGAGTTGGGATGAGCAGTTCTTC. Its protein is CASSPRGGTSWDEQFF. The J gene is TRBJ2-1, the V gene TRBV27; D assignment may be TRBD1 or TRBD2 (7 bases each). Germline V gives CDR1 MNHEY, CDR2 SMNVEV (reference sequence). V was trimmed by 5 bases and J by 8 bases, leaving 22 bases between them. CDR3 length: 16 residues.

V and J are TRBV18 and TRBJ2-5; 9 bases match TRBD2. There are 18 residues in the CDR3. Germline CDR1 reads KGHSH; CDR2 reads LQKENI. V was clipped by 4 bases and J by 1 base; unmatched bases: 13. CDR3 in amino acids: CASSRGLAQTGTQETQYF. CDR3 DNA sequence: TGTGCCAGCTCACGAGGACTAGCGCAGACCGGTACCCAAGAGACCCAGTACTTC.

In nucleotides, the CDR3 is TGCAGCGTTGAAGGGGACAGGGCAGTCGAGCAGTACTTC. It yields the protein CSVEGDRAVEQYF. The J gene is TRBJ2-7, the V gene TRBV29-1; the match to TRBD1 covers 9 bases. The CDR3 extends over 13 amino acids. CDR1 SQVTM and CDR2 ANQGSEA come from the germline V gene. V gave up 1 base and J gave up 6 bases; unmatched junction bases: 4.

The V gene is TRBV18, the J gene TRBJ2-1; D possibly corresponds to TRBD1 (6 bases). The V gene lost 6 bases and the J gene lost 2 bases, with 17 bases spanning the gap. The CDR3 is made up of 16 amino acids. Germline CDR1 reads KGHSH; CDR2 reads LQKENI. The CDR3 bases are TGTGCCAGCTCCCGTAATGCAGGGGCGGCCTACAATGAGCAGTTCTTC. Residues: CASSRNAGAAYNEQFF.

Of note for this clone: A junction boundary mismatches the germline segment, possibly from a read error. The rearrangement uses TRBV5-4 and TRBJ2-1, with a weak D call TRBD1 (5 bases). The length of the CDR3 is 15 residues. CDR1 SGHNT and CDR2 YYREEE come from the germline V gene (reference sequence). The CDR3 DNA reads as TGTGCCAGCAGCTTTGGGGCTAACTCCGACAATGAGCAGTTCTTC. Translating it yields CASSFGANSDNEQFF. Together with reference TRBV5-4 and TRBJ2-1, the CDR3 gives the full variable domain: ETGVTQSPTHLIKTRGQQVTLRCSSQSGHNTVSWYQQALGQGPQFIFQYYREEENGRGNFPPRFSGLQFPNYSSELNVNALELDDSALYLCASSFGANSDNEQFFGPGTRLTVL.

The CDR3 DNA reads as TGTGCCAGCAGTTACACGACAGGGGAGTGGCAGTTCTTC. It translates to CASSYTTGEWQFF. This chain joins TRBV6-5 and TRBJ2-1; TRBD1 agrees at 8 bases. Germline V lookup: CDR1 MNHEY, CDR2 SVGAGI. With 2 bases clipped from V and 12 bases from J, the junction kept 6 bases outside the gene matches. CDR3 size: 13 residues.

This chain connects TRBV29-1 to TRBJ1-3; TRBD1 might be the D (5 bases). CDR1 SQVTM and CDR2 ANQGSEA come from the germline V gene. Deletions cut 5 bases from V and 0 bases from J, with 11 bases between. CDR3 length: 14 residues. The CDR3 reads CSVWTGGSGNTIYF. CDR3 DNA: TGCAGCGTTTGGACCGGGGGCTCTGGAAACACCATATATTTT.

This clone was recorded only once. This chain links TRBV7-6 with TRBJ2-7; the D is unclear. V was cut by 3 bases and J by 1 base, with 7 bases left in between. This CDR3 spans 13 amino acids. In germline, CDR1 is SGHVS, CDR2 FNYEAQ. CDR3 coding DNA: TGTGCCAGCAGCTTGGGCAAATCCTACGAGCAGTACTTC. It specifies CASSLGKSYEQYF.

The V and J genes are TRBV7-2 and TRBJ1-1; 8 bases agree with TRBD1. The CDR3 runs to 15 residues. The V gene's germline CDR1 is SGHTA and CDR2 FQGNSA. Losses at the gene ends were 5 bases for V and 4 bases for J; bases not matched to a gene: 9. This chain's CDR3 is CASSAGTGHGTEAFF. DNA of the CDR3: TGTGCCAGCAGCGCCGGGACAGGACACGGCACTGAAGCTTTCTTT.

The chain has TRBV11-2 and TRBJ2-3, with a tentative D call TRBD2 (5 bases). V shed 1 base and J shed 0 bases, with 14 bases lying between them. This CDR3 is 17 amino acids long. Per the germline V gene, CDR1 is SGHAT and CDR2 is FQNNGV. DNA for the CDR3: TGTGCCAGCAGCTTAGGCCTACGGGATTCTAGCACAGATACGCAGTATTTT. Translated: CASSLGLRDSSTDTQYF.

The V and J genes are TRBV28 and TRBJ2-7, with D unclear. CDR3 length: 13 residues. The germline V gene has CDR1 MDHEN and CDR2 SYDVKM. Between the trimmed V and J ends, which lost 6 bases and 0 bases, there was a span of 9 bases. In DNA form, the CDR3 reads TGTGCCAGCAGGACCCCGGGCTCCTACGAGCAGTACTTC. Encoded protein: CASRTPGSYEQYF.

The gene calls are TRBV6-4 and TRBJ2-2, with a tentative D call TRBD2 (6 bases). The CDR3 runs 14 residues. Trimming took 6 bases from V and 2 from J, leaving 10 bases between them. Germline lookup yields CDR1 MRHNA and CDR2 SNTAGT. CDR3 DNA: TGTGCCAGCAGACCACTAGCAAACACCGGGGAGCTGTTTTTT. Its translation: CASRPLANTGELFF.

The DNA for the CDR3 is TGTGCCAGCTCGCCCTATCTTAGCGGACTCACCTACGAGCAGTACTTC. This codes for CASSPYLSGLTYEQYF. The gene calls are TRBV7-2 and TRBJ2-7; D might be TRBD2 (6 bases). The germline CDR1 and CDR2 sequences are SGHTA and FQGNSA. CDR3 length equals 16 residues. V was trimmed by 8 bases and J by 2 bases, leaving 22 bases between them. The whole variable domain, filled in from reference TRBV7-2 and TRBJ2-7, reads GAGVSQSPSNKVTEKGKDVELRCDPISGHTALYWYRQSLGQGLEFLIYFQGNSAPDKSGLPSDRFSAERTGGSVSTLTIQRTQQEDSAVYLCASSPYLSGLTYEQYFGPGTRLTVT.

This chain links TRBV27 with TRBJ2-2; 9 nucleotides align to TRBD1. The CDR3 extends over 14 amino acids. V shed 5 bases and J 4 bases; nucleotides not matched to a gene: 2. Germline-derived CDR1 and CDR2 are MNHEY and SMNVEV (reference sequence). This CDR3 is CASSRDRATGELFF. As DNA, the CDR3 is TGTGCCAGCAGTCGGGACAGGGCCACCGGGGAGCTGTTTTTT.

V and J are TRBV7-3 and TRBJ2-3, with 7 bases matching TRBD2. The CDR3 has 16 amino acids. J lost 0 bases, V lost 1 base, and 4 bases had no gene match. Germline values: CDR1 SGHTA, CDR2 FQGTGA. The CDR3: CASSLRGGGSTDTQYF. CDR3 coding DNA: TGTGCCAGCAGCTTAAGGGGCGGGGGTAGCACAGATACGCAGTATTTT.

The rearrangement joins TRBV5-1 to TRBJ2-5, with D possibly being TRBD1 (6 bases). This CDR3 is 14 amino acids long. Germline lookup yields CDR1 SGHRS and CDR2 YFSETQ. The germline V and J ends were trimmed by 0 bases and 7 bases, with 13 bases remaining between them. The CDR3 nucleotides read TGCGCCAGCAGCTTGGGGGACACCCAGGGGACCCAGTACTTC. Residues: CASSLGDTQGTQYF.

As to this clone: Other DNA sequences from this sample encode an identical CDR3 as well. V and J are TRBV6-5 and TRBJ2-7; no firm D call. The CDR3 contains 12 residues. Germline V CDR1 and CDR2: MNHEY, SVGAGI. The V end lost 2 bases, the J end lost 3 bases, and 5 bases lay between the germline ends. The CDR3 sequence: CASSYDNYEQYF. As DNA, the CDR3 is TGTGCCAGCAGTTACGACAACTACGAGCAGTACTTC.

V usage is TRBV7-2 and J usage is TRBJ2-7, with TRBD2 matching over 12 bases. Trimming at V came to 2 bases and at J to 5 bases, leaving 7 bases not matched to a gene. The CDR3 has 16 amino acids. The germline V gene has CDR1 SGHTA and CDR2 FQGNSA. The chain's CDR3 is CASSLRLAGGPHEQYF. The CDR3 nucleotides read TGTGCCAGCAGCTTAAGGCTAGCGGGAGGGCCTCACGAGCAGTACTTC.

The gene calls are TRBV30 and TRBJ2-5; D possibly corresponds to TRBD1 (6 bases). Germline CDR1 and CDR2: GTSNPN and SVGIG (reference sequence). The V and J ends lost 0 bases and 7 bases respectively, with 12 bases between them. The CDR3 sequence is 13 residues long. The CDR3 loop reads CAWSVPQGRTQYF. CDR3 sequence (DNA): TGTGCCTGGAGTGTCCCCCAGGGGCGGACCCAGTACTTC.

V is TRBV7-9 and J is TRBJ1-5; D gene unclear. Germline-derived CDR1 and CDR2 are SEHNR and FQNEAQ (reference sequence). This CDR3 has 13 amino acids. V dropped 5 bases and J dropped 5 bases, with 10 bases sitting between them. The DNA of the CDR3 is TGTGCCAGCAGCCTTATGGGCGATCAGCCCCAGCATTTT. This encodes CASSLMGDQPQHF.

The chain joins TRBV28 to TRBJ2-3; D gene uncertain. The V and J ends lost 6 bases and 2 bases respectively, with 9 bases between them. The CDR3 runs 13 residues. Germline values: CDR1 MDHEN, CDR2 SYDVKM. CDR3 sequence: CASREVVTDTQYF. For the CDR3, the DNA is TGTGCCAGCAGGGAAGTCGTCACAGATACGCAGTATTTT.

The chain couples TRBV7-8 to TRBJ2-1; D unclear. In germline, CDR1 is SGHVS, CDR2 FQNEAQ. This CDR3 has 16 residues. Trimming took 4 bases from V and 0 from J, leaving 13 bases between them. CDR3 DNA: TGTGCCAGCAGCTCAGCCTCCACCCTCTCCTACAATGAGCAGTTCTTC. Protein sequence: CASSSASTLSYNEQFF.

The V gene is TRBV28, the J gene TRBJ1-4, with D maybe TRBD1 (5 bases). The CDR3 is 13 amino acids. The V and J ends lost 10 bases and 8 bases respectively, with 17 bases between them. Germline V gene sequence: CDR1 MDHEN, CDR2 SYDVKM. The CDR3 loop reads CATPRREGEKLFF. Here the CDR3 DNA reads TGTGCCACCCCTCGCAGGGAAGGAGAAAAACTGTTTTTT.

The chain couples TRBV5-1 to TRBJ1-1; D is unclear. The CDR3 consists of 14 residues. V was cut by 1 base and J by 4 bases, with 11 bases left in between. CDR1 SGHRS and CDR2 YFSETQ come from the germline V gene. In DNA form, the CDR3 reads TGCGCCAGCAGCTTGTCTGGGGTGAGCACTGAAGCTTTCTTT. It is translated as CASSLSGVSTEAFF.

As for this clone: This specimen includes other DNA sequences encoding the same CDR3. The chain links TRBV5-1 to TRBJ1-3; D remains ambiguous. The ends were cut back, 0 bases at V and 2 bases at J, with 3 bases in the middle. This CDR3 contains 13 residues. Germline CDR1 reads SGHRS; CDR2 reads YFSETQ. CDR3 region: CASSLAPGNTIYF. CDR3 nucleotides: TGCGCCAGCAGCTTGGCCCCTGGAAACACCATATATTTT.

Points on this clone: This CDR3 is also generated by other DNA sequences in the sample. The chain has TRBV4-1 and TRBJ2-4; weak D call: TRBD1 (5 bases). CDR1 and CDR2 (germline): MGHRA, YSYEKL. Trimming stripped 1 base from V and 4 bases from J, with 11 bases between. The CDR3 is 15 amino acids. The CDR3 region has the DNA TGCGCCAGCAGCCAAGTGGGTCAGGGAAAAAACATTCAGTACTTC. Encoded protein: CASSQVGQGKNIQYF.

This chain uses TRBV28 with TRBJ2-1, with TRBD2 matching over 8 bases. The CDR3 length is 15 residues. The J segment lost 2 bases and the V segment lost 4 bases, leaving 4 bases of the junction unmatched. Germline-derived CDR1 and CDR2 are MDHEN and SYDVKM. The CDR3 spells CASSYLAGTYNEQFF. For the CDR3, the DNA is TGTGCCAGCAGTTACTTAGCGGGGACCTACAATGAGCAGTTCTTC. The full variable domain, completed using reference TRBV28 and TRBJ2-1, is DVKVTQSSRYLVKRTGEKVFLECVQDMDHENMFWYRQDPGLGLRLIYFSYDVKMKEKGDIPEGYSVSREKKERFSLILESASTNQTSMYLCASSYLAGTYNEQFFGPGTRLTVL.